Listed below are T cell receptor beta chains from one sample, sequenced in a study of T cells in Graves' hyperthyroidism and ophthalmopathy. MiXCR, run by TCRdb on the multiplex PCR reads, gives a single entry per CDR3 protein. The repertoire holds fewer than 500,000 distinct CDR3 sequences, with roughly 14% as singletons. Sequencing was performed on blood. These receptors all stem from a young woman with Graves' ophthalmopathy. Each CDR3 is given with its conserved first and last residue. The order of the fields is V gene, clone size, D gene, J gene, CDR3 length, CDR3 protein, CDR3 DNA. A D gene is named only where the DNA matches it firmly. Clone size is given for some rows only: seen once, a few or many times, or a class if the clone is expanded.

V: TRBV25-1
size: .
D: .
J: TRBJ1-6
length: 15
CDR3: CASSEGTSKISPLHF
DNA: TGTGCCAGCAGTGAGGGGACAAGTAAGATTTCACCCCTCCACTTT

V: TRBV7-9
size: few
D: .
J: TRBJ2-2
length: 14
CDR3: CASSLSPTGGELFF
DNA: TGTGCCAGCAGCTTATCCCCAACGGGCGGGGAGCTGTTTTTT

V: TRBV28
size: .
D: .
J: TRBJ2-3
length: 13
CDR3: CASSVAPADTQYF
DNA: TGTGCCAGCAGTGTAGCCCCGGCAGATACGCAGTATTTT

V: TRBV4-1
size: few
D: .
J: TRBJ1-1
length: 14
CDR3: CASSQGQMNTEAFF
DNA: TGCGCCAGCAGCCAAGGACAGATGAACACTGAAGCTTTCTTT

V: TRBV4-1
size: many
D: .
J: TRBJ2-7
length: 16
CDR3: CASSQEESLGLYEQYF
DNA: TGCGCCAGCAGCCAAGAAGAGTCCCTCGGGTTGTACGAGCAGTACTTC

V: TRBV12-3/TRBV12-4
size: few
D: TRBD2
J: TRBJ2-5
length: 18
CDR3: CASTPGGRLAGSRETQYF
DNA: TGTGCCAGCACCCCCGGGGGGCGTCTAGCGGGGTCCCGGGAGACCCAGTACTTC

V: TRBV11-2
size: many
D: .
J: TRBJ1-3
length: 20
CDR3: CASTPIKSLADSISGNTIYF
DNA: TGTGCCAGCACCCCTATTAAGTCCTTGGCCGACAGCATCTCTGGAAACACCATATATTTT

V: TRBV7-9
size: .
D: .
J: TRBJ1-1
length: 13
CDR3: CASSLLVDTEAFF
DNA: TGTGCCAGCTCCCTCCTTGTGGACACTGAAGCTTTCTTT

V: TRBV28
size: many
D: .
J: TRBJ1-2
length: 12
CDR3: CASSSFLYGYTF
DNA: TGTGCCAGCAGTTCGTTTCTGTATGGCTACACCTTC

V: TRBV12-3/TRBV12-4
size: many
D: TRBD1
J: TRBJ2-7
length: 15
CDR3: CASSPSGQVYYEQYF
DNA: TGTGCCAGCAGTCCATCGGGACAGGTCTACTACGAGCAGTACTTC

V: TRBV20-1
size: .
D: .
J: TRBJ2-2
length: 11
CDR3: CSVLNTGELFF
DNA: TGCAGTGTGCTGAACACCGGGGAGCTGTTTTTT

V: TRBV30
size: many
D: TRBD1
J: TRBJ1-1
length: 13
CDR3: CAWRGQPNTEAFF
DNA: TGTGCCTGGAGGGGACAGCCAAACACTGAAGCTTTCTTT

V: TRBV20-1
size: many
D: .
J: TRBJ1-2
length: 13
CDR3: CSARRRDLKGYTF
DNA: TGCAGTGCCCGACGCCGGGACCTGAAGGGTTACACCTTC

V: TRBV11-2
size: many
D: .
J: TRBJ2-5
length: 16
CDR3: CASSLRIGQSQETQYF
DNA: TGTGCCAGCAGCTTGCGTATAGGACAGAGCCAAGAGACCCAGTACTTC

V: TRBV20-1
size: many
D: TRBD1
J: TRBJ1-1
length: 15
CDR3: CSARDSDRANTEAFF
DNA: TGCAGTGCTAGAGATTCGGACAGGGCGAACACTGAAGCTTTCTTT

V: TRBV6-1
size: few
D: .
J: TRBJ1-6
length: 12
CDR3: CASSSSDSPLHF
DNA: TGTGCCAGCAGTTCCTCAGATTCACCCCTCCACTTT

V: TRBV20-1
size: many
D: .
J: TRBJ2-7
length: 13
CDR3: CSAEAISGDEQYF
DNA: TGCAGTGCTGAGGCAATTAGCGGCGACGAGCAGTACTTC

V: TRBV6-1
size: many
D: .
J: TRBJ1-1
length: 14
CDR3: CATEQEPGRTEAFF
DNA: TGTGCCACCGAGCAGGAACCGGGCCGTACTGAAGCTTTCTTT

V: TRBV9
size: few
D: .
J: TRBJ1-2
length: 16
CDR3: CASSATAGTYFYGYTF
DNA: TGTGCCAGCAGCGCAACGGCCGGGACTTATTTCTATGGCTACACCTTC

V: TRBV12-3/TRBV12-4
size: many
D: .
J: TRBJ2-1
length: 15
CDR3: CASSLAGDSGDEQFF
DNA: TGTGCCAGCAGTTTAGCGGGGGACTCGGGGGATGAGCAGTTCTTC

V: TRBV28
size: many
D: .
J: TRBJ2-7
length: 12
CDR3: CASSLTHYEQYF
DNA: TGTGCCAGCAGTTTAACGCACTACGAGCAGTACTTC

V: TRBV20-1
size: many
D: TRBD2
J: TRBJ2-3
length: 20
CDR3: CSASATLAEMPLWGTDTQYF
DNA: TGCAGTGCCTCCGCCACACTAGCGGAAATGCCTCTTTGGGGCACAGATACGCAGTATTTT

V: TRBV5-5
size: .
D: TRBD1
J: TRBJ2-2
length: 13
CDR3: CASTGQPTGELFF
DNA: TGTGCCAGCACGGGACAGCCTACCGGGGAGCTGTTTTTT

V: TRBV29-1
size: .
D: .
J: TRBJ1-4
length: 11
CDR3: CSVRLSEKLFF
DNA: TGCAGCGTTCGGTTGAGTGAAAAACTGTTTTTT

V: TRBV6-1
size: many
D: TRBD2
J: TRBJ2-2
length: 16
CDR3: CASRSYLAGDLGELFF
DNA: TGTGCCAGCAGGTCCTACCTAGCGGGAGACCTCGGGGAGCTGTTTTTT

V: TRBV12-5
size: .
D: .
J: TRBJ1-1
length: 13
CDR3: CASGLLSNTEAFF
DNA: TGTGCTAGTGGTTTGCTATCGAACACTGAAGCTTTCTTT